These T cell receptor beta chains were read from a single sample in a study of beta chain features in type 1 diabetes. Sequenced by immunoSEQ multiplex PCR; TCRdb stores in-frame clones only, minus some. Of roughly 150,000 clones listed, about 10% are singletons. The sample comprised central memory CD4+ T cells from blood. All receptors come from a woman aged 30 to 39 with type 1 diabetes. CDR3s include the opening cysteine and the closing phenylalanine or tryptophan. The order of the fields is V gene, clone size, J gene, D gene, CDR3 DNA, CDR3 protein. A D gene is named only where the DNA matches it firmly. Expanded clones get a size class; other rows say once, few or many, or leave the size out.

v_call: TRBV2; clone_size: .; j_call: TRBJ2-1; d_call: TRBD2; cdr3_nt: TGTGCCAGCAGTGGGACTAGCGGGGCGAAGAAGTTCTTC; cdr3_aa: CASSGTSGAKKFF
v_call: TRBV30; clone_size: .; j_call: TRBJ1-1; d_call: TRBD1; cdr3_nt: TGTGCGATGGACATGGACAGGGCCACTGAAGCTTTCTTT; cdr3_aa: CAMDMDRATEAFF
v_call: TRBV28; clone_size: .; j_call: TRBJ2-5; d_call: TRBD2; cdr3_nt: TGTGCCAGCAGCCCGAGCGGGAGGTACCAAGAGACCCAGTACTTC; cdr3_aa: CASSPSGRYQETQYF
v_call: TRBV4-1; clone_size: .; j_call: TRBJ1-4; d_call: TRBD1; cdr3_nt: TGCGCCAGCAGCCAAGATCCCGGGACAGGCACAACTAATGAAAAACTGTTTTTT; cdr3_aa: CASSQDPGTGTTNEKLFF
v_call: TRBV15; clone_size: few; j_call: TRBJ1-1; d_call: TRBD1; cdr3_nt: TGTGCCACCAGCAGACCGGGACAGGGGACTCTTCCCAAAGCTTTCTTT; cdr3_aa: CATSRPGQGTLPKAFF
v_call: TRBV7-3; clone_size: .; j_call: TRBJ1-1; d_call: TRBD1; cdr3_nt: TGTGCCAGCAGCTTAACAGGGGGCCCAAACACTGAAGCTTTCTTT; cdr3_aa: CASSLTGGPNTEAFF
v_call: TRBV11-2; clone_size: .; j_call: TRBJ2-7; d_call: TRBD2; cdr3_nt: TGTGCCAGCAGCCCGGGAGGCTACGAGCAGTACTTC; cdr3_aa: CASSPGGYEQYF
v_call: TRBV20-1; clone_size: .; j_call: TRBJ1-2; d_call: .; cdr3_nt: TGCAGTGCTAGTTTCAGGGATGGCTACACCTTC; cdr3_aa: CSASFRDGYTF
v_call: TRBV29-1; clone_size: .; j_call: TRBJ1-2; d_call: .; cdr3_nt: TGCAGCGTTCCCGGGACACGCCTCTATGGCTACACCTTC; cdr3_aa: CSVPGTRLYGYTF
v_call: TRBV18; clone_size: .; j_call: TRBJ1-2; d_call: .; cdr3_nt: TGTGCCAGCTCAGTGAAACAGCTGGATGGCTATGGCTACACCTTC; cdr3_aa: CASSVKQLDGYGYTF
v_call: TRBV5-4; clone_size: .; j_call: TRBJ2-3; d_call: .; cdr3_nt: TGTGCCAGCAGCTTAGACAGCCCCACAGATACGCAGTATTTT; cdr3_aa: CASSLDSPTDTQYF
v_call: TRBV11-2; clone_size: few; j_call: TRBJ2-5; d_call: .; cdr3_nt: TGTGCCAGCAGGGGCAACAGTCAAGAGACCCAGTACTTC; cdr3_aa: CASRGNSQETQYF
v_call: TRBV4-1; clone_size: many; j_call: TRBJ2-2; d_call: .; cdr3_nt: TGCGCCAGCAGCCAAGATCCCCGGACCGGGGAGCTGTTTTTT; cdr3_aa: CASSQDPRTGELFF
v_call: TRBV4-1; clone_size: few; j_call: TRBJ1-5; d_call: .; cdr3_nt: TGCGCCAGCAGCCGGGGGAGGGGAGGGAATCAGCCCCAGCATTTT; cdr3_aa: CASSRGRGGNQPQHF
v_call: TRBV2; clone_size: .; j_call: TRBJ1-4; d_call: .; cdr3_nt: TGTGCCAGCAGTTACAGGGTGACTAATGAAAAACTGTTTTTT; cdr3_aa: CASSYRVTNEKLFF
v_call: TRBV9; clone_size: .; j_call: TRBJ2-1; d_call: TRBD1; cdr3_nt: TGTGCCAGCAGCGCGACAGGGTACAATGAGCAGTTCTTC; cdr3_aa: CASSATGYNEQFF
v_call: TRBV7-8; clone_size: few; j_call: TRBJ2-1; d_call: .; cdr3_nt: TGTGCCAGCAGCCTGACTTCGGAGCAGTTCTTC; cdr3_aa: CASSLTSEQFF
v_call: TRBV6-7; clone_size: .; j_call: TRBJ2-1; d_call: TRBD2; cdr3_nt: TGTGCCAGCAGTTACGCGTCTAGCGGGAGGTGGAATGAGCAGTTCTTC; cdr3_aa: CASSYASSGRWNEQFF
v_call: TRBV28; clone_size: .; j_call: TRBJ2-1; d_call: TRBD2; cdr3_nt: TGTGCCAGCAGTTTACGGGTAGCGGGAGTAGAGGAGCAGTTCTTC; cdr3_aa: CASSLRVAGVEEQFF
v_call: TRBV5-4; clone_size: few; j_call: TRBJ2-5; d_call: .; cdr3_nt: TGTGCCAGCAGCTTGGGCAAGAGACTAGTTAGTCAAGAGACCCAGTACTTC; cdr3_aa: CASSLGKRLVSQETQYF
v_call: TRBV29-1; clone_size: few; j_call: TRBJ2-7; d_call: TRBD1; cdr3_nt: TGCAGCACGCCCGGGACAGGGGGCCACGAGCAGTACTTC; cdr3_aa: CSTPGTGGHEQYF
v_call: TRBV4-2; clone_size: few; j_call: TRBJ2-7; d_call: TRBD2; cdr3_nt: TGTGCCAGCAGCCAAGAGATCACTAGCGGGAGCCGGCAGTACTTC; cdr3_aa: CASSQEITSGSRQYF
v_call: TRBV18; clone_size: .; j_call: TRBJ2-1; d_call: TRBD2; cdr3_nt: TGTGCCAGCTCACCGAGGCGGGAGGATGAGCAGTTCTTC; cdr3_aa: CASSPRREDEQFF
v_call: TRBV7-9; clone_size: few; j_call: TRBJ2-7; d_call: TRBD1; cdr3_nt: TGTGCCAGCAGCTTAAGTTTCGGGACAGGGTCCCACGAGCAGTACTTC; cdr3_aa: CASSLSFGTGSHEQYF
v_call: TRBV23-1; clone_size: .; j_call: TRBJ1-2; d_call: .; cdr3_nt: TGCGCCAGCAGTCGGACAACCCTCTATGGCTACACCTTC; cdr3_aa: CASSRTTLYGYTF
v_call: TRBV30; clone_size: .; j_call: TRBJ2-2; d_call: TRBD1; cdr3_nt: TGTGCCTGGAGTGAGGGACAGGGGGCGGCCGGGGAGCTGTTTTTT; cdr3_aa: CAWSEGQGAAGELFF
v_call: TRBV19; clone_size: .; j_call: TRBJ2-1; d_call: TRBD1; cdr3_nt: TGTGCCAGTAGTATAGAACAGGGGGATGAGCAGTTCTTC; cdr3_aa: CASSIEQGDEQFF
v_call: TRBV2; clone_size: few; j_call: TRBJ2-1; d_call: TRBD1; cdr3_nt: TGTGCCAGCAGTGAAGAAGCCGGGACAGCAGAGTTCTTC; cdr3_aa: CASSEEAGTAEFF
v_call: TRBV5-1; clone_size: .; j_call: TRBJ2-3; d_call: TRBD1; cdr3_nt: TGCGCCAGCAGCTTGATGGGACAGGGGATGAGCACAGATACGCAGTATTTT; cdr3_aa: CASSLMGQGMSTDTQYF
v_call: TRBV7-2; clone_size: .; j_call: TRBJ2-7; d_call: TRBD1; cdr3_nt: TGTGCCAGCAGCCCAAGGACAGGGGGAACCTTAGGCGAGCAGTACTTC; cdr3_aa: CASSPRTGGTLGEQYF
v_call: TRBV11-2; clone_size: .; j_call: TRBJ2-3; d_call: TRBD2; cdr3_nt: TGTGCCAGCAGCTTAGTGGCGGGAGGGACGACAGATACGCAGTATTTT; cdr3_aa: CASSLVAGGTTDTQYF
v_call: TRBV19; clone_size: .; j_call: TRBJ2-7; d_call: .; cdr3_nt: TGTGCCAGTAGTAGGTCGGCCCGGGTATTAACGACCTACGAGCAGTACTTC; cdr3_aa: CASSRSARVLTTYEQYF
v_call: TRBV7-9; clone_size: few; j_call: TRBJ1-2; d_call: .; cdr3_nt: TGTGCCAGCAGCTTAGGGGGCGGTGGAGGCTACACCTTC; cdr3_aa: CASSLGGGGGYTF
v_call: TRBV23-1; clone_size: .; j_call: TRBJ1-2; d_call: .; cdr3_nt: TGCGCCAGCAGTCATTTGGAGGAAACCTCCTATGGCTACACCTTC; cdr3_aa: CASSHLEETSYGYTF
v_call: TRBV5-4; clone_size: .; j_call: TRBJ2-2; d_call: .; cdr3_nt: TGTGCCAGCAGCACGCAACAGGGCAATGGCGGGGAGCTGTTTTTT; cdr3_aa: CASSTQQGNGGELFF
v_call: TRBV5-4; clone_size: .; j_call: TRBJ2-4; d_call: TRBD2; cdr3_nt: TGTGCCAGCAATAATTGGGGGGGCAAAAACATTCAGTACTTC; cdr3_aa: CASNNWGGKNIQYF
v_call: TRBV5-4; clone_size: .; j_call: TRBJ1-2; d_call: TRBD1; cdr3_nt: TGTGCCAGCAGCGCGAAGACAGGGAACGGAGGCTACACCTTC; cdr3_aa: CASSAKTGNGGYTF
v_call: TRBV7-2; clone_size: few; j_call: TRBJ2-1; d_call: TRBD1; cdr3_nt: TGTGCCAGCAGCATCCGGGACAGGGCGTTTGTAAATGAGCAGTTCTTC; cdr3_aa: CASSIRDRAFVNEQFF
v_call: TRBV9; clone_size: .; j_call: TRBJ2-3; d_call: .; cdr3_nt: TGTGCCAGCACCCTGTTTGAGGGAGATACGCAGTATTTT; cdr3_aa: CASTLFEGDTQYF
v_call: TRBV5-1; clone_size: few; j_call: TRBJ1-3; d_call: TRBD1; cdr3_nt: TGCGCCAGCAGCTTAGGACAGGGGTCCGGGGACACCATATATTTT; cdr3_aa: CASSLGQGSGDTIYF
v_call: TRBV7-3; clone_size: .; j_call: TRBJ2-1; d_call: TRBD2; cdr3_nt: TGTGCCAGCAGCTCCGGGGGGAGGACCTACAATGAGCAGTTCTTC; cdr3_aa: CASSSGGRTYNEQFF
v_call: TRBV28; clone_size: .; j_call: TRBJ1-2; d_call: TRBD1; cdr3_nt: TGTGCCAGCAGTCGGACAGGGGCCCACTATGGCTACACCTTC; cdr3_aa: CASSRTGAHYGYTF
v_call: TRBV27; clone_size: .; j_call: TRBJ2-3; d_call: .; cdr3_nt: TGTGCCAGCAGTTTCTCAGCAGCGACAGATACGCAGTATTTT; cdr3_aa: CASSFSAATDTQYF
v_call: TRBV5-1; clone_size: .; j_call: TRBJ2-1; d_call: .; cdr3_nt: TGCGCCAGCAGGGATACTAGCTCGACGGCTGAGCAGTTCTTC; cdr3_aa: CASRDTSSTAEQFF
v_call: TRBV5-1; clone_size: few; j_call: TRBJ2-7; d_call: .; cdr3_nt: TGCGCCAGCAGCTTCCTCCCCCGTCACAGGGGGGGACTCTACGAGCAGTACTTC; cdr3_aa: CASSFLPRHRGGLYEQYF
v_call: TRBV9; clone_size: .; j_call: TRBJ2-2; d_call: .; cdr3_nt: TGTGCCAGCACGATTTCGGGGGCGAACACCGGGGAGCTGTTTTTT; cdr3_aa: CASTISGANTGELFF
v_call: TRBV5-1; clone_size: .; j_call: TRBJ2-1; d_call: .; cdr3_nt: TGCGCCAGCAGCCCCGGGGGAATCTACAATGAGCAGTTCTTC; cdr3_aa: CASSPGGIYNEQFF
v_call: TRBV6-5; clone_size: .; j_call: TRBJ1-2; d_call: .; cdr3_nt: TGTGCCAGCAGTTTCCCAGGCTATGGCTACACCTTC; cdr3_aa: CASSFPGYGYTF
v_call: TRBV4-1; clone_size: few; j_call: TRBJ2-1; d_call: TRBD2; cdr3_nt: TGCGCCAGCAGCCAAGAGGCTAGCGGGAGAAGAAACAATGAGCAGTTCTTC; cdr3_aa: CASSQEASGRRNNEQFF
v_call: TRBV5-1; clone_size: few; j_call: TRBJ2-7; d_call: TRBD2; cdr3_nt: TGCGCCAGCAGCTCCTCTAGCGGGTCCTACGAGCAGTACTTC; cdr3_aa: CASSSSSGSYEQYF
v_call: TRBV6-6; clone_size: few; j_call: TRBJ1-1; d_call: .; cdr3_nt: TGTGCCAGCACCATCGGGGGAATTGAGGCTTTCTTT; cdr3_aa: CASTIGGIEAFF
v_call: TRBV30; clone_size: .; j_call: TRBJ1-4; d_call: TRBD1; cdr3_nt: TGTGCCTGGAGCAAGGCGACAGGGGCTAATGAAAAACTGTTTTTT; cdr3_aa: CAWSKATGANEKLFF
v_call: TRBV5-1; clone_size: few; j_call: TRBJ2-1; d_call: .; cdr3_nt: TGCGCCAGCAGCTTGGAGGACAGTAGGAAGTTCTTC; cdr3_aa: CASSLEDSRKFF
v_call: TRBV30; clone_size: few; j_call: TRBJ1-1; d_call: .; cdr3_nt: TGTGCCTGGAGTCGGACATGGACTGAAGCTTTCTTT; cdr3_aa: CAWSRTWTEAFF
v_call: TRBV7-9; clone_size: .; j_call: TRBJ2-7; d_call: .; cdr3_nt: TGTGCCAGCAGCTCTCTGTCGGGCCAGGGCATGTACGAGCAGTACTTC; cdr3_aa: CASSSLSGQGMYEQYF
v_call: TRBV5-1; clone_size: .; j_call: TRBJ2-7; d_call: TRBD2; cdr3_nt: TGCGCCAGCAGCTTGGCTCCGCAGACCGGGACTAGCGGGAGGGTCTACGAGCAGTACTTC; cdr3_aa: CASSLAPQTGTSGRVYEQYF
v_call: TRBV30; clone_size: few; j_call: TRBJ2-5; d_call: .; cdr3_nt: TGTGCCTGGAGTGTACCAGGTCAAGAGACCCAGTACTTC; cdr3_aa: CAWSVPGQETQYF